This entry features one T cell receptor beta chain sequence. The V segment lost 3 bases and the J segment 2 bases; nucleotides outside the gene matches: 12. The CDR3 has 16 amino acids. CDR1 is GTSNPN, CDR2 SVGIG, per germline (reference sequence). Via MiXCR, TCRdb re-called the RT-PCR reads, giving one row per CDR3 protein. The sample holds about 540,000 distinct CDR3 sequences, under 25% seen once. The sample originates from a study of response to subunit inactivated influenza vaccine. These data are also associated with another study on T cells expressing NK-cell markers. That report adds: Libraries used 5'RACE template switching adding universal primer site and UMIs.

The sequences come from CD4+ T cells sorted from PBMCs, collected less than 13 days after vaccination. This sequence originates from a man aged 45 to 65 who received an inactivated influenza vaccine. The chain combines TRBV30 with TRBJ2-7; 8 bases agree with TRBD1. In DNA form, the CDR3 reads TGTGCCTGGAGCGCAGCCGGGGACAGGAGACCCTACGAGCAGTACTTC. Protein sequence: CAWSAAGDRRPYEQYF.